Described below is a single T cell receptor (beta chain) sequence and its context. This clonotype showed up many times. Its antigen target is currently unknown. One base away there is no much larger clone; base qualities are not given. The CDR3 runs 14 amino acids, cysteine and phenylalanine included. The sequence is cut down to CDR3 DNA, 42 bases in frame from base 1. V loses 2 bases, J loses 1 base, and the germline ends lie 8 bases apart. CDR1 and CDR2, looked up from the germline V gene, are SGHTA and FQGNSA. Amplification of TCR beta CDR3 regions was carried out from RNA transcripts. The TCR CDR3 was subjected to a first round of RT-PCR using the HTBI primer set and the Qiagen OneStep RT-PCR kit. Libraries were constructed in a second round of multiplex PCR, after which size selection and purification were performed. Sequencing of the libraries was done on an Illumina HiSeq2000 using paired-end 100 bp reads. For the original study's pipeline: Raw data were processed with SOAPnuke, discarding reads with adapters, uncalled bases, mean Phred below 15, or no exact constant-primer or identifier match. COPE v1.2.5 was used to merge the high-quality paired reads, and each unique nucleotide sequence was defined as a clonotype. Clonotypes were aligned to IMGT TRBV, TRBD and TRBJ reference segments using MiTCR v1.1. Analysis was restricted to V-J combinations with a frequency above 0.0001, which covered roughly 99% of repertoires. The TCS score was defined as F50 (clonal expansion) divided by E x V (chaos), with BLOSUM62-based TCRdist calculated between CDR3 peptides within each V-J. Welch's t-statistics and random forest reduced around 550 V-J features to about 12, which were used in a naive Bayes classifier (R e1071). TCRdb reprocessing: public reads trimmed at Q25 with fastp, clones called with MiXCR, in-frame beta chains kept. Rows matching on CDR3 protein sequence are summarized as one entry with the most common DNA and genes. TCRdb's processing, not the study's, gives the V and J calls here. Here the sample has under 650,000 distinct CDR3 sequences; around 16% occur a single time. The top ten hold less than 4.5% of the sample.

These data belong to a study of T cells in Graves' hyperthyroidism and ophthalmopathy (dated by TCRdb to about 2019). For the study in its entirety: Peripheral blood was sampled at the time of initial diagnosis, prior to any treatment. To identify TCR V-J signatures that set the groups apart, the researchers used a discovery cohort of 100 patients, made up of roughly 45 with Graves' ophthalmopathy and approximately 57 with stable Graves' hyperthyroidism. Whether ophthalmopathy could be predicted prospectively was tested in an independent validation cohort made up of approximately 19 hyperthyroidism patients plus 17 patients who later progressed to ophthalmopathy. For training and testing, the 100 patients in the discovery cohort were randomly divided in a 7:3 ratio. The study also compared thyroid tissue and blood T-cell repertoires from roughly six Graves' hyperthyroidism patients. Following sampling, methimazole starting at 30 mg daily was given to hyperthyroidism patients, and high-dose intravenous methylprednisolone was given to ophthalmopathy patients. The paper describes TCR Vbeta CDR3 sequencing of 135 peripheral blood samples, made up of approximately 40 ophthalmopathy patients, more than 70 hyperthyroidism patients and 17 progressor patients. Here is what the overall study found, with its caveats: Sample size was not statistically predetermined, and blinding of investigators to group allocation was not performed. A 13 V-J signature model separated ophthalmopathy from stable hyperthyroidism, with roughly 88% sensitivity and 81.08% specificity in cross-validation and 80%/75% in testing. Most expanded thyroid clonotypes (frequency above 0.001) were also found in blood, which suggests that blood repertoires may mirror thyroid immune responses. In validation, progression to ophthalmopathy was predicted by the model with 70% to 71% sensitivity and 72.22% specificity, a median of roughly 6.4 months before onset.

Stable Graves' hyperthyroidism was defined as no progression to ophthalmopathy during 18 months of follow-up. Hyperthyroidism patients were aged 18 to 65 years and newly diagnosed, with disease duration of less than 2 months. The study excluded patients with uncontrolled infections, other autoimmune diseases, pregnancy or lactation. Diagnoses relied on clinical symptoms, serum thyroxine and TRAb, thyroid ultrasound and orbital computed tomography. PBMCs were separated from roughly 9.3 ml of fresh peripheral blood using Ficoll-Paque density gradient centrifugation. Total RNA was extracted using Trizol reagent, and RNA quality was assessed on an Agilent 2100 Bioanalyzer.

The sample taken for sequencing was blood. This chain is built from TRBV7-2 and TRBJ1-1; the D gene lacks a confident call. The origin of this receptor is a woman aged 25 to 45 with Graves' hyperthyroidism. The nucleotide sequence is TGTGCCAGCAGCTTAACAGTGGGGAACACTGAAGCTTTCTTT. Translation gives CASSLTVGNTEAFF.